The 31 T cell receptor beta chains given below trace back to one sample, sequenced in a study of cytomegalovirus exposure and HLA in healthy donors. A multiplex PCR was run with 60 Vbeta primers and 13 Jbeta primers. Measured with immunoSEQ multiplex PCR; TCRdb has only the in-frame clones, and not every one. Among approximately 110,000 clones listed, about four fifths were seen once. The sample comprised PBMCs. These TCRs come from a man in his thirties or forties in good health and CMV-seronegative.

This clone has just a few counts. As DNA, the CDR3 is TGTGCCAGCAGCGTTGACAGTTTCTACGAGCAGTACTTC. As protein: CASSVDSFYEQYF. The rearrangement links TRBV28 to TRBJ2-7; a possible D gene is TRBD1 (5 bases). Germline V gives CDR1 MDHEN, CDR2 SYDVKM. Deletions cut 6 bases from V and 3 bases from J, with 12 bases between. CDR3 length equals 13 residues.

V and J are TRBV4-1 and TRBJ2-7, with 9 bases that match TRBD2. From germline, CDR1 is MGHRA and CDR2 YSYEKL. Trimming at V came to 2 bases and at J to 5 bases, leaving 7 bases not matched to a gene. The CDR3 is 15 amino acids. The DNA of the CDR3 is TGCGCCAGCAGCCAACTGGGACTAGCCTCGGACGAGCAGTACTTC. Its translation is CASSQLGLASDEQYF.

The chain employs TRBV10-3 and TRBJ2-7, with a tentative D call TRBD1 (5 bases). The V gene's germline CDR1 is ENHRY and CDR2 SYGVKD. This CDR3 spans 13 amino acids. Trimming pared 6 bases from V and 0 bases from J, leaving 9 bases between. CDR3 DNA: TGTGCCATCAGGACAGCCGCCTCCTACGAGCAGTACTTC. It yields the protein CAIRTAASYEQYF.

The J gene is TRBJ1-5, the V gene TRBV19, with D unresolved. CDR3 size: 12 residues. The germline CDR1 and CDR2 sequences are LNHDA and SQIVND (reference sequence). The V end lost 5 bases, the J end lost 9 bases, and 11 bases lay between the germline ends. The CDR3 protein is CASSHTGGPQHF. The CDR3 nucleotides are TGTGCCAGTAGTCACACGGGTGGGCCCCAGCATTTT.

The chain has TRBV19 and TRBJ1-5; D is possibly TRBD1 (5 bases). CDR3 length equals 15 residues. From germline, CDR1 is LNHDA and CDR2 SQIVND (reference sequence). Deletions cut 3 bases from V and 7 bases from J, with 16 bases between. The CDR3 protein is CASSIYQGETQPQHF. In nucleotides, the CDR3 is TGTGCCAGTAGTATTTATCAAGGGGAAACGCAGCCCCAGCATTTT.

The chain combines TRBV18 with TRBJ1-5; D not certain. CDR1 is KGHSH and CDR2 is LQKENI in the germline V gene. CDR3 length equals 13 residues. With 2 bases removed from V and 5 bases from J, the gap between germline ends came to 7 bases. The CDR3 DNA is TGTGCCAGCTCACCAAGATCGGATCAGCCCCAGCATTTT. This encodes CASSPRSDQPQHF.

The genes are TRBV5-6 and TRBJ1-2; possibly TRBD1 for D (5 bases). The CDR3 length is 15 residues. With 6 bases removed from V and 4 bases from J, the gap between germline ends came to 19 bases. The germline CDR1 and CDR2 sequences are SGHDT and YYEEEE. The CDR3 sequence is CASNGGVEVGYGYTF. The DNA of the CDR3 is TGTGCCAGCAACGGAGGGGTCGAGGTAGGCTATGGCTACACCTTC.

The rearrangement joins TRBV7-9 to TRBJ1-4, with 12 bases lining up with TRBD1. Germline assignment: CDR1 SEHNR and CDR2 FQNEAQ (reference sequence). This CDR3 is 16 amino acids long. With V trimmed by 1 base and J by 6 bases, 3 bases remained unmatched. The CDR3 nucleotides are TGTGCCAGCAGCTTAGGGGACAGGGGGCTCGATGAAAAACTGTTTTTT. Protein product: CASSLGDRGLDEKLFF.

The V call is TRBV7-9, the J call TRBJ2-1; TRBD2 matches 7 bases. V was pared by 11 bases and J by 3 bases, with 7 bases of the junction left unmatched. This CDR3 contains 13 residues. Germline values: CDR1 SEHNR, CDR2 FQNEAQ (reference sequence). CDR3 loop: CAGGAGSYNEQFF. DNA of the CDR3: TGTGCCGGGGGAGCGGGGAGCTACAATGAGCAGTTCTTC. Full variable domain (missing parts from reference TRBV7-9 and TRBJ2-1): DTGVSQNPRHKITKRGQNVTFRCDPISEHNRLYWYRQTLGQGPEFLTYFQNEAQLEKSRLLSDRFSAERPKGSFSTLEIQRTEQGDSAMYLCAGGAGSYNEQFFGPGTRLTVL.

This clone has just a few counts. The chain has TRBV6-1 and TRBJ1-2; possible D gene TRBD1, 5 bases. The germline V and J ends were trimmed by 1 base and 2 bases, with 14 bases remaining between them. Germline V gives CDR1 MNHNS, CDR2 SASEGT. This CDR3 has 16 residues. CDR3 bases: TGTGCCAGCAGTGAAGTTGGAGCGGGGGGGAACTATGGCTACACCTTC. As protein: CASSEVGAGGNYGYTF.

This rearrangement joins TRBV19 to TRBJ2-1; 7 positions match TRBD1. Germline V gene data show CDR1 as LNHDA and CDR2 as SQIVND (reference sequence). The CDR3 contains 16 residues. The ends lost 3 bases at V and 1 base at J; junction bases unmatched: 6. CDR3 amino acids: CASSMPPGQSYNEQFF. As DNA, the CDR3 is TGTGCCAGTAGTATGCCGCCGGGACAGTCCTACAATGAGCAGTTCTTC. Using reference TRBV19 and TRBJ2-1 for the parts outside the CDR3, the full variable domain is DGGITQSPKYLFRKEGQNVTLSCEQNLNHDAMYWYRQDPGQGLRLIYYSQIVNDFQKGDIAEGYSVSREKKESFPLTVTSAQKNPTAFYLCASSMPPGQSYNEQFFGPGTRLTVL.

V usage is TRBV4-1 and J usage is TRBJ1-2; no reliable D call. CDR1 MGHRA and CDR2 YSYEKL come from the germline V gene. The CDR3 sequence is 15 residues long. Trimming pared 0 bases from V and 2 bases from J, leaving 10 bases between. CDR3 region: CASSQDVRGNYGYTF. As DNA, the CDR3 is TGCGCCAGCAGCCAAGATGTTCGGGGAAACTATGGCTACACCTTC.

The CDR3 bases are TGTGCCAGCAGCTTCGGGACATTTAACATGAACACTGAAGCTTTCTTT. It yields the protein CASSFGTFNMNTEAFF. V gene TRBV5-8 combines with J gene TRBJ1-1, with TRBD1 as a possible D gene (6 bases). The CDR3 extends over 16 amino acids. Germline-derived CDR1 and CDR2 are SGHTS and YDEGEE. V lost 2 bases and J 0 bases, leaving 14 bases between the germline ends.

This rearrangement joins TRBV5-1 to TRBJ2-5; 8 bases are shared with TRBD2. Trimming took 0 bases from V and 4 from J; bases not matched to a gene: 5. Germline CDR1 SGHRS, CDR2 YFSETQ. This CDR3 comprises 15 residues. The CDR3 coding sequence is TGCGCCAGCAGCTTGGCGGGAGGGCCGATAGAGACCCAGTACTTC. Translation gives CASSLAGGPIETQYF.

The V gene is TRBV19, the J gene TRBJ2-3; 8 bases are a match to TRBD1. The CDR3 is made up of 16 amino acids. J was trimmed by 5 bases and V by 1 base; bases with no gene match: 8. Germline V gene data show CDR1 as LNHDA and CDR2 as SQIVND (reference sequence). The CDR3 region has the DNA TGTGCCAGTAGTATAGTGGGCAGGGGGCTTCTAGATACGCAGTATTTT. The encoded protein is CASSIVGRGLLDTQYF.

The V call is TRBV2, the J call TRBJ2-3, with TRBD1 matching over 10 bases. V lost 4 bases, J lost 4 bases, and 5 bases stayed unmatched. Germline V gene data show CDR1 as SNHLY and CDR2 as FYNNEI. This CDR3 is built from 15 residues. CDR3 in DNA: TGTGCCAGCAGTGTGACAGGGGGCAGCTCAGATACGCAGTATTTT. Its protein is CASSVTGGSSDTQYF.

In DNA form, the CDR3 reads TGTGCCAGCAGCGTAGGAAAGACTTCAACTAATGAAAAACTGTTTTTT. The encoded protein is CASSVGKTSTNEKLFF. The V gene is TRBV9, the J gene TRBJ1-4; D uncertain. The CDR3 spans 16 residues. The germline V and J ends were trimmed by 0 bases and 0 bases, with 9 bases remaining between them. Germline CDR1 reads SGDLS; CDR2 reads YYNGEE.

This clone occurred a few times. This CDR3 reads CASSLRLVASSGNTIYF. The DNA for the CDR3 is TGTGCCAGCAGCTTGCGCCTTGTAGCTAGCTCTGGAAACACCATATATTTT. The chain uses TRBV7-9 and TRBJ1-3, with no clear D. V was pared by 3 bases and J by 0 bases, with 15 bases between. The germline gives CDR1 SEHNR, CDR2 FQNEAQ (reference sequence). The CDR3 runs to 17 residues.

V usage is TRBV19 and J usage is TRBJ1-5; 8 bases match TRBD1. With 2 bases clipped from V and 2 bases from J, the junction kept 2 bases outside the gene matches. The CDR3 has 15 amino acids. The germline V gene has CDR1 LNHDA and CDR2 SQIVND (reference sequence). The CDR3 spells CASSITTGGNQPQHF. As DNA, the CDR3 is TGTGCCAGTAGTATAACGACAGGGGGCAATCAGCCCCAGCATTTT.

The CDR3 region is CASSEGALSEQYF. CDR3 bases: TGTGCCAGTAGTGAGGGGGCATTGAGCGAGCAGTACTTC. This sequence joins TRBV19 and TRBJ2-7; the match to TRBD1 covers 7 bases. This CDR3 has 13 residues. Germline CDR1 is LNHDA and CDR2 is SQIVND (reference sequence). Trimming at V came to 5 bases and at J to 6 bases, leaving 7 bases not matched to a gene.

The genes are TRBV7-9 and TRBJ2-1; possible D gene TRBD2, 7 bases. CDR1 and CDR2 (germline): SEHNR, FQNEAQ (reference sequence). The length of the CDR3 is 15 residues. The V end lost 5 bases, the J end lost 12 bases, and 23 bases lay between the germline ends. The CDR3 DNA reads TGTGCCAGCAGCCCACGCGGAGAGGGAGGGGGAGGGCAGTTCTTC. Its translation is CASSPRGEGGGGQFF.

The chain recombines TRBV12-5 with TRBJ2-2; a weak D match, TRBD1 (5 bases). The CDR3 has 16 residues. V was shortened by 5 bases and J by 0 bases, with 13 bases between the two germline ends. Germline V gene sequence: CDR1 LGHNT, CDR2 FRNRAP. The CDR3 loop reads CASGQRTTSNTGELFF. CDR3 coding DNA: TGTGCTAGTGGTCAACGGACAACGTCGAACACCGGGGAGCTGTTTTTT.

The genes are TRBV19 and TRBJ2-6; 9 nucleotides line up with TRBD1. Looked up from germline, CDR1 is LNHDA and CDR2 is SQIVND (reference sequence). CDR3 length: 17 amino acids. V lost 2 bases to trimming and J lost 4 bases; unmatched junction nucleotides: 6. The CDR3 here is CASSIRTGASGANVLTF. The CDR3 DNA follows: TGTGCCAGTAGTATAAGGACAGGGGCTTCGGGGGCCAACGTCCTGACTTTC.

The rearrangement uses TRBV13 and TRBJ2-7, with D possibly TRBD2 on 6 matching bases. The CDR3 sequence is 15 residues long. CDR1 is PRHDT, CDR2 FYEKMQ, per germline (reference sequence). The V and J ends lost 5 bases and 2 bases respectively, with 16 bases between them. The CDR3 sequence is CASSDTLGGTYEQYF. In nucleotides, the CDR3 is TGTGCCAGCAGCGACACCTTGGGGGGAACCTACGAGCAGTACTTC.

The gene calls are TRBV7-2 and TRBJ1-6; 9 bases line up with TRBD1. Trimming at V came to 4 bases and at J to 16 bases, leaving 8 bases not matched to a gene. Germline V gene data show CDR1 as SGHTA and CDR2 as FQGNSA. The CDR3 runs to 13 residues. The CDR3 DNA reads TGTGCCAGCAGCTACAACCGGGACAGGGTTCTCCACTTT. This gives the protein CASSYNRDRVLHF.

The gene calls are TRBV6-1 and TRBJ1-1; D uncertain. Trimming pared 3 bases from V and 6 bases from J, leaving 11 bases between. CDR1 is MNHNS and CDR2 is SASEGT in the germline V gene. The CDR3 spans 13 residues. The CDR3 protein is CASSDAGQSEAFF. CDR3 nucleotides: TGTGCCAGCAGTGACGCGGGCCAGTCTGAAGCTTTCTTT.

This clone was counted only a few times. The chain has TRBV5-1 and TRBJ1-1; D might be TRBD1 (6 bases). Germline V gives CDR1 SGHRS, CDR2 YFSETQ. The CDR3 spans 17 residues. Deletions cut 5 bases from V and 1 base from J, with 21 bases between. This chain's CDR3 is CASRSQRGGLQNTEAFF. CDR3 bases: TGCGCCAGCAGATCCCAAAGGGGGGGGCTACAGAACACTGAAGCTTTCTTT.

The CDR3 sequence: CASSPGQVPETQYF. As DNA, the CDR3 is TGTGCCAGCAGTCCCGGACAAGTACCAGAGACCCAGTACTTC. This chain joins TRBV6-5 and TRBJ2-5; D perhaps matches TRBD1 (5 bases). Trimming cost V 5 bases and J 4 bases, with 14 bases left between them. This CDR3 contains 14 residues. Germline assignment: CDR1 MNHEY and CDR2 SVGAGI.

V gene TRBV7-9 combines with J gene TRBJ1-6; 8 nucleotides agree with TRBD1. V was pared by 5 bases and J by 4 bases, with 4 bases of the junction left unmatched. Germline V CDR1 and CDR2: SEHNR, FQNEAQ (reference sequence). The CDR3 has 15 amino acids. This CDR3 is CASSTGQGYNSPLHF. The CDR3 bases are TGTGCCAGCAGCACCGGACAGGGTTATAATTCACCCCTCCACTTT.

The genes are TRBV5-6 and TRBJ2-1; TRBD1 matches at 10 bases. CDR3 length: 16 amino acids. Germline V lookup: CDR1 SGHDT, CDR2 YYEEEE. J gave up 5 bases and V 1 base, and 6 bases lay outside the gene matches. The CDR3 region has the DNA TGTGCCAGCAGCTTGTACCGGGACAGGGGCAACAATGAGCAGTTCTTC. Encoded protein: CASSLYRDRGNNEQFF.

The genes are TRBV5-4 and TRBJ1-1; D not certain. The length of the CDR3 is 15 residues. Trimming left V 1 base short and J 10 bases short, with 20 bases between. Germline CDR1 reads SGHNT; CDR2 reads YYREEE (reference sequence). In nucleotides, the CDR3 is TGTGCCAGCAGCTTGAACGGTGAGGGTATTCGGCGAGCTTTCTTT. Protein: CASSLNGEGIRRAFF.